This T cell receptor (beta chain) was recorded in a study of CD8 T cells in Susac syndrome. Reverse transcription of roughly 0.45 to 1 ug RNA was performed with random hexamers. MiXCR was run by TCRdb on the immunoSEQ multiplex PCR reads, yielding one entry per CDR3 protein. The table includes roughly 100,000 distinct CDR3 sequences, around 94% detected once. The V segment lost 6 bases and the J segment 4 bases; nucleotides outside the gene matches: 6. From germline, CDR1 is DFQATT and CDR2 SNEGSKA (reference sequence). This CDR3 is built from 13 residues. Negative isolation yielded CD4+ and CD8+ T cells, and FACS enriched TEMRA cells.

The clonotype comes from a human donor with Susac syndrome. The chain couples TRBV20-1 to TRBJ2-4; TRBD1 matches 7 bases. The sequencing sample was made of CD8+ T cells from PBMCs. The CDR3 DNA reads TGCAGTGCCCGAGGCAGGGGGAAAAACATTCAGTACTTC. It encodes CSARGRGKNIQYF.